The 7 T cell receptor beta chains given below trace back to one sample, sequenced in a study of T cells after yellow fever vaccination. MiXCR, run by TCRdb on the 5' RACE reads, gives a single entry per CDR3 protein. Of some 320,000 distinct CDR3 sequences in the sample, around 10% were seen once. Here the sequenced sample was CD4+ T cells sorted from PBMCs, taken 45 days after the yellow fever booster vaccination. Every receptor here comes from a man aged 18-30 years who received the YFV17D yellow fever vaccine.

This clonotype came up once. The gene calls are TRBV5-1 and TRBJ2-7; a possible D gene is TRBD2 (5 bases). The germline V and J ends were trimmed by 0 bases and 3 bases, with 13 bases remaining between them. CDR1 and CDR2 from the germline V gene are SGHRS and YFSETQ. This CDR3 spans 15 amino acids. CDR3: CASSLAASTSYEQYF. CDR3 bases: TGCGCCAGCAGCTTGGCCGCGTCTACTAGCTACGAGCAGTACTTC.

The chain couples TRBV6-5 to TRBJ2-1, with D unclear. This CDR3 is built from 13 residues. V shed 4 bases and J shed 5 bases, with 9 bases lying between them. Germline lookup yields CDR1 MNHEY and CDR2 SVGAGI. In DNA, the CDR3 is TGTGCCAGCAGTTTAAGGCCCAACAATGAGCAGTTCTTC. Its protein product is CASSLRPNNEQFF.

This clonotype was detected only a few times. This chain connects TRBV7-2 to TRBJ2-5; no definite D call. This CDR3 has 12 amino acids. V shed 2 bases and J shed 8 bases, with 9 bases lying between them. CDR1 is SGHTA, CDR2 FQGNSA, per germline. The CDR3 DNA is TGTGCCAGCAGCTTATTAAGATCCACCCAGTACTTC. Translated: CASSLLRSTQYF.

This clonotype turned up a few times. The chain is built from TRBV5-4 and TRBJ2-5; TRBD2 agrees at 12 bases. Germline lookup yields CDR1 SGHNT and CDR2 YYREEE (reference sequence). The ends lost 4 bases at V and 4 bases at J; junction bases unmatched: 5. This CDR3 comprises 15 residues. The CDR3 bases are TGTGCCAGCAGCCGGACTAGCGGGGATGGAGAGACCCAGTACTTC. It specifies CASSRTSGDGETQYF.

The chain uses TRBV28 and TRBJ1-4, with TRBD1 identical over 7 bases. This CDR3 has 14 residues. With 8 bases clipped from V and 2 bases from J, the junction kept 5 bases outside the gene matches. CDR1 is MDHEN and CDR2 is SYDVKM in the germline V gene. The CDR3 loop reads CASWVGGTNEKLFF. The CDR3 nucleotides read TGTGCCAGCTGGGTAGGGGGCACTAATGAAAAACTGTTTTTT.

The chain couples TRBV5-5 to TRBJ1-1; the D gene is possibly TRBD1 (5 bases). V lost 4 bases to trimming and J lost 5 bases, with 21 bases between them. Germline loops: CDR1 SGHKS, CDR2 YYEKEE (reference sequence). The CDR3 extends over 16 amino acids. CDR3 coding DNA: TGTGCCAGCAGCGGATTTGGGACCACTTCTTGGACTGAAGCTTTCTTT. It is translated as CASSGFGTTSWTEAFF. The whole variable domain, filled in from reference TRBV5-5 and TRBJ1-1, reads DAGVTQSPTHLIKTRGQQVTLRCSPISGHKSVSWYQQVLGQGPQFIFQYYEKEERGRGNFPDRFSARQFPNYSSELNVNALLLGDSALYLCASSGFGTTSWTEAFFGQGTRLTVV.

As DNA, the CDR3 is TGCAGTGCTAGATCGCCCACTAGGGCCCAGCATTTT. Encoded protein: CSARSPTRAQHF. This chain uses TRBV20-1 with TRBJ1-5; D is ambiguous. V was pared by 2 bases and J by 11 bases, with 13 bases between. This CDR3 is built from 12 residues. Per the germline V gene, CDR1 is DFQATT and CDR2 is SNEGSKA (reference sequence).